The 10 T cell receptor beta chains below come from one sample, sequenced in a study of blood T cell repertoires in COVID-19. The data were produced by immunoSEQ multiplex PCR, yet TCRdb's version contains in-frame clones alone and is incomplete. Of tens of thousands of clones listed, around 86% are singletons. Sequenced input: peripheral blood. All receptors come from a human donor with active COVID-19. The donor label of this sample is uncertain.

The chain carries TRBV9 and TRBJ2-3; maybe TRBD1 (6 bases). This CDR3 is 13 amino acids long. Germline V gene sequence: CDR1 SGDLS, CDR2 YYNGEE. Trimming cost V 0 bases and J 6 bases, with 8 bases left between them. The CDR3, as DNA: TGTGCCAGCAGCGTAGGGGGGCCCGATACGCAGTATTTT. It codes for CASSVGGPDTQYF.

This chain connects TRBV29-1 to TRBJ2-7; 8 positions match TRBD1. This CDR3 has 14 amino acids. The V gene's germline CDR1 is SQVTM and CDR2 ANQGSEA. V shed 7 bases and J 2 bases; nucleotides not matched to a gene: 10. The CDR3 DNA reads TGCAGCGCGTCAGGGGGCAGATCGACCTACGAGCAGTACTTC. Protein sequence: CSASGGRSTYEQYF.

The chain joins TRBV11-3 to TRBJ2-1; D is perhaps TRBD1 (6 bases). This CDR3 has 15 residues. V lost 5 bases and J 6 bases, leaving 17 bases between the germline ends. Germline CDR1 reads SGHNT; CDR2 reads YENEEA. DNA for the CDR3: TGTGCCAGCAGCACCTACAGGGCCCTGGGCAATGAGCAGTTCTTC. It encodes CASSTYRALGNEQFF.

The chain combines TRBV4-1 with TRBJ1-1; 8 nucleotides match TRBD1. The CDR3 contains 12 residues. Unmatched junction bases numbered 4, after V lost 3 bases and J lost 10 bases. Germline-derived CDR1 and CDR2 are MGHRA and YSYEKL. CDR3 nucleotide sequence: TGCGCCAGCAGCCATTCAACAGGGGGAGCTTTCTTT. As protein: CASSHSTGGAFF.

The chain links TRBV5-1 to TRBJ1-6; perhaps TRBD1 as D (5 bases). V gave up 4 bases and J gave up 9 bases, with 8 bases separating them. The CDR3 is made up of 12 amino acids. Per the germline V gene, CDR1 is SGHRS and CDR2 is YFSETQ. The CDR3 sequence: CASSLGGSPLHF. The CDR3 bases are TGCGCCAGCAGCCTCGGGGGTTCACCCCTCCACTTT.

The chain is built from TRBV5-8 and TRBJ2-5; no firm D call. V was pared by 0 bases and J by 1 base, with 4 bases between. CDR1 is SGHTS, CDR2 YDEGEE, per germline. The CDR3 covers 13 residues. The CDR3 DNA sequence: TGTGCCAGCAGCTTGGGTCGCCAAGAGACCCAGTACTTC. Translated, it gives CASSLGRQETQYF.

CDR3 in amino acids: CASSQEGPYEQYF. The CDR3 DNA reads as TGTGCCAGCAGCCAGGAGGGGCCCTACGAGCAGTACTTC. The rearrangement uses TRBV4-2 and TRBJ2-7, with a weak D call TRBD2 (6 bases). The CDR3 loop spans 13 amino acids. The V and J ends lost 3 bases and 2 bases respectively, with 8 bases between them. CDR1 is LGHNA, CDR2 YNFKEQ, per germline.

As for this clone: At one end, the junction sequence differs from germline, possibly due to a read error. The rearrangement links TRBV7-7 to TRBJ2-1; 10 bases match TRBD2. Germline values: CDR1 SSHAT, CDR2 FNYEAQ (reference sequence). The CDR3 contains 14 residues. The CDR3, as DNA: TGTGCTAGCAGCGTGCTAGCGGGGGTAGGTGAGCAGTTCTTC. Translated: CASSVLAGVGEQFF.

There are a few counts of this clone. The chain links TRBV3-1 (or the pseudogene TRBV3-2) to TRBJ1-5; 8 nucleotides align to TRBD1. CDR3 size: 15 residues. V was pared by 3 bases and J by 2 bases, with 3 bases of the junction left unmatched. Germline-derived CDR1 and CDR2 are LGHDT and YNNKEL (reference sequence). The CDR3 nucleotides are TGTGCCAGCAGCCAGGCGGGACAGGGCAATCAGCCCCAGCATTTT. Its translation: CASSQAGQGNQPQHF.

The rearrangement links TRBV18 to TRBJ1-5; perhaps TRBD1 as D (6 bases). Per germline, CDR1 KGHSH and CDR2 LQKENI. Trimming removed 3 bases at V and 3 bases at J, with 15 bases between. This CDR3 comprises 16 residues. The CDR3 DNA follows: TGTGCCAGCTCACCCTCCGGGGCAGGGGCCAATCAGCCCCAGCATTTT. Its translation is CASSPSGAGANQPQHF. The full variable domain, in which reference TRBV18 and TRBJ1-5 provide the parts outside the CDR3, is NAGVMQNPRHLVRRRGQEARLRCSPMKGHSHVYWYRQLPEEGLKFMVYLQKENIIDESGMPKERFSAEFPKEGPSILRIQQVVRGDSAAYFCASSPSGAGANQPQHFGDGTRLSIL.